A selection of T cell receptor beta chains follows, all from one sample in a study of blood T cell repertoires in COVID-19. Clones were read by immunoSEQ multiplex PCR, and TCRdb kept only the in-frame ones, dropping some. The data show around 80,000 clones, roughly four fifths seen once. The material sequenced was peripheral blood. The source is a man aged 55 to 70 with acute or convalescent COVID-19. Each CDR3 is given with its conserved first and last residue. Each record gives: CDR3 length, clone size, D gene, J gene, V gene, CDR3 protein, CDR3 DNA. A D gene is named only where the DNA matches it firmly. Some rows mark clone size as missing; the rest say once, few, many or name a class of expanded clone.

cdr3_length: 14
clone_size: -
d_call: -
j_call: TRBJ1-2
v_call: TRBV19
cdr3_aa: CASSRRGKDYGYTF
cdr3_nt: TGTGCCAGTAGCCGTCGGGGGAAAGATTATGGCTACACCTTC

cdr3_length: 14
clone_size: few
d_call: -
j_call: TRBJ1-5
v_call: TRBV5-4
cdr3_aa: CASSEYRAPGPQHF
cdr3_nt: TGTGCCAGCAGCGAGTACAGGGCCCCCGGGCCCCAGCATTTT

cdr3_length: 14
clone_size: once
d_call: TRBD1
j_call: TRBJ2-1
v_call: TRBV5-1
cdr3_aa: CASSIRGQGNEQFF
cdr3_nt: TGCGCCAGCAGCATTAGGGGACAGGGCAATGAGCAGTTCTTC

cdr3_length: 16
clone_size: -
d_call: -
j_call: TRBJ2-2
v_call: TRBV7-9
cdr3_aa: CASSLTPSVGTGELFF
cdr3_nt: TGTGCCAGCAGCTTAACCCCTAGCGTCGGCACCGGGGAGCTGTTTTTT

cdr3_length: 15
clone_size: -
d_call: -
j_call: TRBJ1-5
v_call: TRBV6-5
cdr3_aa: CASSFDKYSNQPQHF
cdr3_nt: TGTGCCAGCAGTTTCGACAAGTATAGCAATCAGCCCCAGCATTTT

cdr3_length: 13
clone_size: -
d_call: -
j_call: TRBJ2-7
v_call: TRBV27
cdr3_aa: CASSSHSSYEQYF
cdr3_nt: TGTGCCAGCAGTTCCCATAGCTCCTACGAGCAGTACTTC

cdr3_length: 15
clone_size: -
d_call: -
j_call: TRBJ1-5
v_call: TRBV27
cdr3_aa: CASSREGVGGQPQHF
cdr3_nt: TGTGCCAGCAGCAGGGAGGGAGTGGGGGGACAGCCCCAGCATTTT

cdr3_length: 14
clone_size: -
d_call: TRBD2
j_call: TRBJ2-5
v_call: TRBV6-5
cdr3_aa: CASSYLAGVETQYF
cdr3_nt: TGTGCCAGCAGTTACCTGGCGGGGGTGGAGACCCAGTACTTC

cdr3_length: 14
clone_size: -
d_call: -
j_call: TRBJ2-7
v_call: TRBV7-2
cdr3_aa: CASSLGLSGYEQYF
cdr3_nt: TGTGCCAGCAGCTTAGGACTCTCGGGCTACGAGCAGTACTTC

cdr3_length: 13
clone_size: -
d_call: -
j_call: TRBJ1-1
v_call: TRBV25-1
cdr3_aa: CASSPRIGTEAFF
cdr3_nt: TGTGCCAGCAGCCCCAGGATTGGGACTGAAGCTTTCTTT

cdr3_length: 17
clone_size: -
d_call: TRBD1
j_call: TRBJ2-7
v_call: TRBV27
cdr3_aa: CASSQSPSDRGGNEQYF
cdr3_nt: TGTGCCAGCAGTCAATCACCTTCGGACAGGGGGGGAAACGAGCAGTACTTC